This TCR beta chain was profiled in a study of untreated major depressive disorder. Study observations and caveats: The small study sample limits how generally findings apply.

The CDR3 sequence is 13 residues long. V lost 2 bases and J lost 5, with 8 bases in between. Germline CDR1 reads SGHDT; CDR2 reads YYEEEE. TCRdb's copy holds only in-frame clones and misses some; the assay was immunoSEQ multiplex PCR. The profile shows about 21,000 clones, around 93% of them singletons. This clone was recorded once. Its antigen is not identified. Additional DNA sequences in this sample encode the identical CDR3. The genes are TRBV5-6 and TRBJ2-1; D not resolved. This clonotype originated in a man aged 30-40 years in good health. The sequenced material came from CD4+ T cells from PBMCs. This CDR3 is CASSLAVNNEQFF. The CDR3 DNA sequence: TGTGCCAGCAGCTTAGCAGTGAACAATGAGCAGTTCTTC.